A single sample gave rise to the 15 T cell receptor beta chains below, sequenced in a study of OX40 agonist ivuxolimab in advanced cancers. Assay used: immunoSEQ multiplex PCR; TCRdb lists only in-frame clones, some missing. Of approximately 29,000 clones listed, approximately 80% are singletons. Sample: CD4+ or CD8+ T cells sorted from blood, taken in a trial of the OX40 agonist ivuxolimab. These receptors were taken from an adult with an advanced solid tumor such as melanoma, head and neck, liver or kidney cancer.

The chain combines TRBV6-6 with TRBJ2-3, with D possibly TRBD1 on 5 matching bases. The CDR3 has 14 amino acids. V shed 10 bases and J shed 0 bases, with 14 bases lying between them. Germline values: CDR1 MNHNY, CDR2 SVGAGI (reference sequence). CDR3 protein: CATKGSYSTDTQYF. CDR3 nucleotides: TGTGCCACCAAGGGGTCCTACAGCACAGATACGCAGTATTTT.

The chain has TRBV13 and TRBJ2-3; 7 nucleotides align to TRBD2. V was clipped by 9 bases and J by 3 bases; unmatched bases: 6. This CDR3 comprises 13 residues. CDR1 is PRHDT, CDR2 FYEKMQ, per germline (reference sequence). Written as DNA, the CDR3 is TGTGCCAGGGGGGGAGGGACTACAGATACGCAGTATTTT. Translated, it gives CARGGGTTDTQYF.

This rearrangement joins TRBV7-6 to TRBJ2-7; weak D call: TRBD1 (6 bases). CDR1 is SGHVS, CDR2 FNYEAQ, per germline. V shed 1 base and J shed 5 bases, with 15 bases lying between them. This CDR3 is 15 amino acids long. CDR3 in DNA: TGTGCCAGCAGCTTAGAAATGACAGGCCCCCACGAGCAGTACTTC. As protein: CASSLEMTGPHEQYF.

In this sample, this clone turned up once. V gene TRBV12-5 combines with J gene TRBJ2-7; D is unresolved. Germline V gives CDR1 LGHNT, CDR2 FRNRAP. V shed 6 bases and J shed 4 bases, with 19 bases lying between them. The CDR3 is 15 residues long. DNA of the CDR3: TGTGCTAGTGGGCCGGCTGGCCCAGGACCATACGAGCAGTACTTC. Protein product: CASGPAGPGPYEQYF.

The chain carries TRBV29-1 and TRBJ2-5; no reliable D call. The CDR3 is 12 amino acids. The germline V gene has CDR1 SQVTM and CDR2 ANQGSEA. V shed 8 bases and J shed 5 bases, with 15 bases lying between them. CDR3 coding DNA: TGCAGCACTGACTTGTTGAGGGAGACCCAGTACTTC. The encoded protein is CSTDLLRETQYF.

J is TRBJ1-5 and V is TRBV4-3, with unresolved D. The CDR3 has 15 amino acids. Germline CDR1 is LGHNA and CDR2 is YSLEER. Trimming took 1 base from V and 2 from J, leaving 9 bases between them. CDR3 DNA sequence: TGCGCCAGCAGCCAAGGGAGTGGGGGCAATCAGCCCCAGCATTTT. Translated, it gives CASSQGSGGNQPQHF.

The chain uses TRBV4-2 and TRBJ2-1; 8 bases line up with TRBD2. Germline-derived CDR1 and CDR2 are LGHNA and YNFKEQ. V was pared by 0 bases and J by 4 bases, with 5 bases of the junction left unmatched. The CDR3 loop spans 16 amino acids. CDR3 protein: CASSQDGTSYYNEQFF. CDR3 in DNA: TGTGCCAGCAGCCAAGATGGGACTAGTTATTACAATGAGCAGTTCTTC.

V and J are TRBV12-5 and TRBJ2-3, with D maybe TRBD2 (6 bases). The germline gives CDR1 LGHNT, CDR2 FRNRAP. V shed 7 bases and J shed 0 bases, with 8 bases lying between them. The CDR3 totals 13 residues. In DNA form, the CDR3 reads TGTGCTAGTGTAGCGGCCAGCACAGATACGCAGTATTTT. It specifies CASVAASTDTQYF.

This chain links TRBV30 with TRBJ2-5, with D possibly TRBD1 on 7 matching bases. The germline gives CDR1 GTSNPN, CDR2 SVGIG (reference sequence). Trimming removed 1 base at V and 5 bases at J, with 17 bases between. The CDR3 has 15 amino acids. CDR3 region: CAWSGQGGQWETQYF. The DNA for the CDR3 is TGTGCCTGGAGTGGCCAGGGGGGACAGTGGGAGACCCAGTACTTC.

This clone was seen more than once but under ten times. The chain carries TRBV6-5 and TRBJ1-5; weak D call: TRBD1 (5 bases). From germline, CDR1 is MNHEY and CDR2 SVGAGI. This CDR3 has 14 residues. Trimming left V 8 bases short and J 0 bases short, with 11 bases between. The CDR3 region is CASGTGYSNQPQHF. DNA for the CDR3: TGTGCCAGCGGCACAGGTTATAGCAATCAGCCCCAGCATTTT.

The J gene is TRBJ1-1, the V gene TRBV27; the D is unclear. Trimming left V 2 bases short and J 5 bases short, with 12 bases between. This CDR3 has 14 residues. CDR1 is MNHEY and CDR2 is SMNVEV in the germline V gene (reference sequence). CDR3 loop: CASSLTEGRTEAFF. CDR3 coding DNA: TGTGCCAGCAGTTTAACCGAAGGCCGGACTGAAGCTTTCTTT.

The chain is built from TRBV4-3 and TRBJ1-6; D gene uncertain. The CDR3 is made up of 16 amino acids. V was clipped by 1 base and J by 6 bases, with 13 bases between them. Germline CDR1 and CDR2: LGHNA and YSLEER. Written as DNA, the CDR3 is TGCGCCAGCAGCCAAGGGGCTGGACCGTTTAATTCACCCCTCCACTTT. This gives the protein CASSQGAGPFNSPLHF.

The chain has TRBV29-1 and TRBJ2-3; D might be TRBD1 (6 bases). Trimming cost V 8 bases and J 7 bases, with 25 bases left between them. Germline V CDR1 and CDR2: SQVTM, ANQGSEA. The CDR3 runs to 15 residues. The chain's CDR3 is CSRGRGIGEGNTQYF. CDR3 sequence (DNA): TGCAGCAGGGGAAGGGGGATCGGGGAAGGGAATACGCAGTATTTT.

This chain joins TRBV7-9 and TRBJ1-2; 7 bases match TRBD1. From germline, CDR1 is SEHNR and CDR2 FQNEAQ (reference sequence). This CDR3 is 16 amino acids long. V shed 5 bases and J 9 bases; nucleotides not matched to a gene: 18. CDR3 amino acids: CASSQGTEVNYGSYTF. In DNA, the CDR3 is TGTGCCAGCAGCCAGGGGACAGAGGTAAATTATGGAAGCTACACCTTC.

The CDR3 DNA is TGTGCCAGCAGTACCAGGGTAGGAGGTCAGCCCCAGCATTTT. It is translated as CASSTRVGGQPQHF. V is TRBV28 and J is TRBJ1-5; D possibly corresponds to TRBD1 (5 bases). V gave up 5 bases and J gave up 6 bases, with 14 bases separating them. Germline V lookup: CDR1 MDHEN, CDR2 SYDVKM. The CDR3 is made up of 14 amino acids.